The following is a TCR beta chain sequence with its context. Its antigen specificity is not known. Base qualities are missing; no much larger clone stands one base away. This specimen belongs to a study of shared clonotypes between healthy human individuals (dated by TCRdb to the early 2020s). For context, the study as a whole: A couple of women and a few men aged 18 to 49 years were included in the cohort. To increase sequencing depth and limit assay-specific biases, TCR repertoire library preparation and sequencing were carried out by different laboratories using diverse techniques. Per donor, three plates each were used for CD4 naive and CD4 memory, two for CD8 naive, and one for CD8 memory. Per donor, leukapheresis produced somewhere between about 0.94 and 9.5 billion PBMCs. Blood TCR repertoires of about five healthy adults were deeply sequenced to estimate repertoire size and the extent of clonotype sharing between individuals.

Per the germline V gene, SGDLS is the CDR1 and YYNGEE is the CDR2. From its cysteine to its phenylalanine, the CDR3 spans 14 amino acids. Just CDR3 DNA is preserved here, 42 bases in frame from base 1. V is clipped by 4 bases and J by 2 bases, and the sequence between their germline boundaries is 10 bases long. TCR CDR3 regions were amplified from genomic DNA by multiplex PCR using the deep immunoSEQ assay. For each cell subset, the extracted genomic DNA was distributed evenly across all wells of several immunoSEQ 96-well plates, and each plate served as one replicate. Each replicate PCR for sorted subsets received roughly 0.2 ug genomic DNA, equal to roughly 30,000 T cell genomes. Purified libraries were measured with a Qubit 3.0 fluorometer, size-checked on a Bioanalyzer 2100, and measured again with the KAPA Library Quantification kit. A separate single-read 150-cycle Illumina NextSeq 550 flow cell was used to sequence each immunoSEQ 96-well plate. Under the source paper's analysis protocol: Because only junctional sequences without quality scores were contained in the immunoSEQ output, filtering matching that applied to full-length reads could not be performed. Sequences were annotated with PyIR, a Python wrapper for IgBLAST v1.9, and V/J genes and CDR3 were assigned using IMGT germline references. Reads were filtered out if the reads had weak V/J assignments (E-value above 1e-6), no CDR3, stop codons, out-of-frame junctions, or ambiguous translated residues. A V3J clonotype was defined by an identical inferred V gene, J gene, and CDR3 amino acid sequence. Percentage overlap between repertoires was calculated by dividing the number of shared unique clonotypes by the size of the smaller repertoire. Three approaches were used to assess repertoire richness: RTK rarefaction, the Chao1 estimator, and Recon v2.1 estimates of unobserved clonotypes. Generation probabilities for all TCRbeta clonotypes obtained by the gDNA method from a handful of donors were computed using OLGA. TCRdb limited this immuneACCESS table to in-frame rearrangements with V and J called. A share of clones is missing; checked studies link under half to unresolved V genes, and the rest is unexplained. V and J calls and clone size are as listed in that table; D and trimming were resolved from the DNA. This sample holds about 1,900,000 clones; about 95% were observed only once. Approximately 1.2% of the sample comes from the top ten.

General conclusions and limits of the study: Sampling was restricted to blood, and TCR repertoires in tissue are likely to differ from TCR repertoires in blood. Incomplete sequencing was indicated by rarefaction of sorted-subset datasets, despite the large sequencing depth. Estimated clonotype richness was generally larger for naive than for memory subsets. Across several donors, roughly 5.4% of naive CD4, roughly 3.5% of naive CD8, under 2.5% of memory CD4, and approximately 0.4% of memory CD8 clonotypes were shared. Based on pairwise subsampling, the degree of clonotype sharing among donors was expected to be affected by sequencing depth. The small number of donors limited the genetic and exposure-history diversity represented. Compared with non-shared clonotypes, clonotypes shared by all four sorted-subset donors had higher generation probabilities.

CD8 naive samples were obtained by positive selection for CCR7 among CD45RO-negative cells, yielding a CD45RA+CCR7+ population from which TemRA cells were excluded. The donors were healthy, HIV-negative adults who had no recently reported acute infections or vaccinations. Only Caucasian adults living in Nashville, Tennessee, USA were represented among the donors. Blood was collected by leukapheresis, and PBMCs were isolated by Ficoll-Histopaque density gradient centrifugation and then cryopreserved in liquid nitrogen vapor phase. Analytical flow cytometry was used to check the purity and quantity of each magnetically sorted T cell population. Genomic DNA was isolated from each sorted fraction and quantified by UV absorbance on a Nanodrop 2000c.

The sample was naive CD8+ T cells sorted from blood. In the paper's terms, the cell subset or site label means: CD45RA+CCR7+. The chain joins TRBV9 to TRBJ1-5; there is no confident call for the D gene. The source is a young man in good health. The CDR3 region has the sequence CASSPKAGNQPQHF. The DNA reads TGTGCCAGCAGCCCTAAGGCCGGCAATCAGCCCCAGCATTTT.